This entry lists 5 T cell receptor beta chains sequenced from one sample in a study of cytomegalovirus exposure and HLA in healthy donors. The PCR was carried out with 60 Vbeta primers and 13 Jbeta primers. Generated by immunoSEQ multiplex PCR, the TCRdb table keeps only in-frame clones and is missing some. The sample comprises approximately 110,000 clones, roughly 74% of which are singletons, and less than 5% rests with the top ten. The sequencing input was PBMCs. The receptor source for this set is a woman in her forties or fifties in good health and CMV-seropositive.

CDR3 protein: CASSDSVLGALHF. Written as DNA, the CDR3 is TGTGCCAGCAGTGACTCGGTACTCGGAGCCCTCCACTTT. The chain couples TRBV6-4 to TRBJ1-6; D is unclear. CDR1 and CDR2 from the germline V gene are MRHNA and SNTAGT. Trimming shortened V by 0 bases and J by 14 bases, and 11 bases separated the two germline ends. This CDR3 is 13 amino acids long.

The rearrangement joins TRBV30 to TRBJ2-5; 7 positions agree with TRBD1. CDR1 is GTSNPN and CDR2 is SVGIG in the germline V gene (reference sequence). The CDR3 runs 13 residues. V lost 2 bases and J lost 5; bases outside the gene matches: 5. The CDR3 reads CAWSNTGVETQYF. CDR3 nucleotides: TGTGCCTGGAGTAACACAGGGGTGGAGACCCAGTACTTC.

CDR3 in DNA: TGCGCCAGCAGCTCGGGACAGAGGTCTGGGGCCAACGTCCTGACTTTC. Translated: CASSSGQRSGANVLTF. This sequence joins TRBV5-1 and TRBJ2-6, with 7 bases lining up with TRBD1. This CDR3 spans 16 amino acids. CDR1 is SGHRS and CDR2 is YFSETQ in the germline V gene. Germline trimming cut 3 bases from V and 1 base from J; bases unmatched to any gene: 4.

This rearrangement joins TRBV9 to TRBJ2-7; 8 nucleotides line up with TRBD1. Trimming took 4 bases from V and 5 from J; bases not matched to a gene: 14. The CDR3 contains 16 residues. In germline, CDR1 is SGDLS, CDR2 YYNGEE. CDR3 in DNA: TGTGCCAGCAGCCAGGGTCCGAGCAGGGGGCAAAACGAGCAGTACTTC. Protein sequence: CASSQGPSRGQNEQYF.

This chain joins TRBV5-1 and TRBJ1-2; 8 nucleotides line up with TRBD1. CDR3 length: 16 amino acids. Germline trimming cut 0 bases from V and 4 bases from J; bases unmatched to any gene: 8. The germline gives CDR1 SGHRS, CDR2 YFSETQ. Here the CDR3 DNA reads TGCGCCAGCAGCTTGGGGGGGACAGGAAGGGTCTATGGCTACACCTTC. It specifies CASSLGGTGRVYGYTF.